The TCR beta chain under discussion was sequenced for a study of T cells after yellow fever vaccination. Study-level results: Highly abundant clonotypes carried over from the bulk population could end up in FACS-sorted repertoires as contaminants. At 95% to 98% for CD4 and about 91% for CD8, most primary-vaccination clones showed up again after the booster. Researchers noted that a small share of clonotypes showed up in both CD4 and CD8 compartments.

Germline V gene data show CDR1 as SGDLS and CDR2 as YYNGEE. V lost 3 bases and J lost 6, with 10 bases in between. This CDR3 has 13 amino acids. TCRdb re-called the 5' RACE reads through MiXCR, storing one row per CDR3 protein. The sample includes a few hundred thousand distinct CDR3 sequences, over 4% of them seen just once. This clonotype was counted between two and nine times. Its antigen is undetermined. This receptor was taken from a man between 18 and 35 years old who received the YFV17D yellow fever vaccine. The chain employs TRBV9 and TRBJ2-1; no clear D gene. Source: PBMCs, taken 5 days after the yellow fever booster vaccination. The CDR3 reads CASSGSSGNEQFF. The CDR3 region has the DNA TGTGCCAGCAGCGGTAGCTCGGGCAATGAGCAGTTCTTC.